The 25 T cell receptor beta chains below come from one sample, sequenced in a study of T cells after yellow fever vaccination. One entry per CDR3 protein results from TCRdb running MiXCR on the 5' RACE reads. The sample lists 450,000 to 550,000 distinct CDR3 sequences, around a fifth occurring once. This sample comprised PBMCs, obtained 21 days after the first yellow fever vaccination. The receptors come from a man aged 18 to 29 who received the YFV17D yellow fever vaccine.

The chain uses TRBV7-3 and TRBJ1-2; unclear D gene. V dropped 4 bases and J dropped 0 bases, with 6 bases sitting between them. CDR1 and CDR2 from the germline V gene are SGHTA and FQGTGA. This CDR3 region has 13 residues. This CDR3 is CASSSTPNYGYTF. CDR3 DNA: TGTGCCAGCAGCTCGACACCTAACTATGGCTACACCTTC.

This chain joins TRBV5-8 and TRBJ2-1; D ambiguous. The germline V gene encodes CDR1 SGHTS and CDR2 YDEGEE. The CDR3 totals 10 residues. The CDR3 DNA reads TGTGCGACCTCCCCCCATGAGCAGTTCTTC. Residues: CATSPHEQFF.

This clonotype has ten or more counts. The rearrangement joins TRBV5-6 to TRBJ2-2; D is uncertain. Per germline, CDR1 SGHDT and CDR2 YYEEEE. Trimming took 1 base from V and 0 from J, leaving 1 base between them. This CDR3 spans 13 amino acids. CDR3 protein: CASSLPNTGELFF. The CDR3 region has the DNA TGTGCCAGCAGCTTGCCGAACACCGGGGAGCTGTTTTTT.

The CDR3 sequence: CSVSTGGTEAFF. The CDR3 DNA sequence: TGCAGCGTATCCACAGGGGGCACTGAAGCTTTCTTT. This chain joins TRBV29-1 and TRBJ1-1; 8 positions match TRBD1. With 6 bases clipped from V and 4 bases from J, the junction kept 4 bases outside the gene matches. The CDR3 has 12 residues. Germline CDR1 SQVTM, CDR2 ANQGSEA. Complete variable domain (other parts from reference TRBV29-1 and TRBJ1-1): SAVISQKPSRDICQRGTSLTIQCQVDSQVTMMFWYRQQPGQSLTLIATANQGSEATYESGFVIDKFPISRPNLTFSTLTVSNMSPEDSSIYLCSVSTGGTEAFFGQGTRLTVV.

The genes are TRBV12-3 or TRBV12-4 and TRBJ1-1; maybe TRBD1 (6 bases). The CDR3 sequence is 15 residues long. The ends were cut back, 5 bases at V and 1 base at J, with 14 bases in the middle. The CDR3 region is CASSPMQGWNTEAFF. The CDR3 nucleotides read TGTGCCAGCAGTCCTATGCAGGGGTGGAACACTGAAGCTTTCTTT.

CDR3 in amino acids: CASSYHSGNTEAFF. CDR3 bases: TGTGCCAGCAGCTACCATTCAGGGAACACTGAAGCTTTCTTT. The chain links TRBV7-2 to TRBJ1-1; unclear D gene. CDR1 and CDR2 from the germline V gene are SGHTA and FQGNSA. This CDR3 contains 14 residues. Trimming cost V 4 bases and J 1 base, with 10 bases left between them.

The V and J genes are TRBV9 and TRBJ2-3; D remains ambiguous. The CDR3 runs to 14 residues. The V gene lost 0 bases and the J gene lost 6 bases, with 11 bases spanning the gap. Germline V lookup: CDR1 SGDLS, CDR2 YYNGEE. The CDR3 is CASSVASLRDTQYF. DNA of the CDR3: TGTGCCAGCAGCGTAGCCAGCTTGCGCGATACGCAGTATTTT.

The gene calls are TRBV5-1 and TRBJ2-2, with D perhaps assigned TRBD1 or TRBD2 (5 bases each). Germline CDR1 SGHRS, CDR2 YFSETQ. CDR3 size: 15 residues. V shed 5 bases and J shed 1 base, with 12 bases lying between them. The CDR3 sequence: CASRRDPGNTGELFF. In DNA form, the CDR3 reads TGCGCCAGCAGGAGGGACCCGGGGAACACCGGGGAGCTGTTTTTT.

A remark on this clonotype: This may come from a read error, since a much larger clone is one base off. The gene calls are TRBV12-3 or TRBV12-4 and TRBJ2-2; perhaps D is TRBD1 or TRBD2 (5 bases each). Trimming removed 4 bases at V and 7 bases at J, with 10 bases between. The CDR3 totals 13 residues. For the CDR3, the DNA is TGTGCCAGCAGTTGGGACGTGGACGGGGAGCTGTTTTTT. This codes for CASSWDVDGELFF.

The chain couples TRBV28 to TRBJ2-2; the D gene is possibly TRBD2 (6 bases). This CDR3 has 11 residues. Germline CDR1 reads MDHEN; CDR2 reads SYDVKM. Trimming left V 11 bases short and J 5 bases short, with 9 bases between. CDR3 residues: CASAGTGELFF. The CDR3 bases are TGTGCCTCGGCGGGGACCGGGGAGCTGTTTTTT.

This CDR3 reads CASSLGRTEEQFF. The CDR3 nucleotides read TGTGCCAGCAGTTTAGGGAGGACGGAGGAGCAGTTCTTC. The V call is TRBV12-3 or TRBV12-4, the J call TRBJ2-1; D might be TRBD2 (5 bases). V was clipped by 1 base and J by 10 bases, with 11 bases between them. This CDR3 region has 13 residues.

The V gene is TRBV4-3, the J gene TRBJ2-1; TRBD2 is a possible D gene (6 bases). V was trimmed by 1 base and J by 3 bases, leaving 10 bases between them. The CDR3 totals 15 residues. The germline CDR1 and CDR2 sequences are LGHNA and YSLEER. CDR3 loop: CASSQAGGNYNEQFF. CDR3 nucleotides: TGCGCCAGCAGCCAAGCCGGGGGTAACTACAATGAGCAGTTCTTC.

This clonotype was counted only a few times. This chain joins TRBV12-3 or TRBV12-4 and TRBJ2-1; the match to TRBD2 covers 13 bases. With V trimmed by 6 bases and J by 0 bases, 2 bases remained unmatched. CDR3 length equals 16 residues. CDR3 in DNA: TGTGCCAGCAGAGGACTAGCGGGGGACTCCTACAATGAGCAGTTCTTC. Its protein product is CASRGLAGDSYNEQFF.

This clonotype was counted between two and nine times. The chain employs TRBV7-9 and TRBJ2-3; 9 nucleotides match TRBD2. Germline CDR1 is SEHNR and CDR2 is FQNEAQ (reference sequence). With 2 bases clipped from V and 6 bases from J, the junction kept 6 bases outside the gene matches. This CDR3 is 15 amino acids long. The CDR3 sequence is CASSLLAGPSDTQYF. The CDR3, as DNA: TGTGCCAGCAGCTTACTAGCGGGGCCCTCGGATACGCAGTATTTT.

This clonotype was found a few times. The V and J genes are TRBV12-3 or TRBV12-4 and TRBJ2-1; D possibly corresponds to TRBD2 (6 bases). The CDR3 extends over 16 amino acids. The V end was cut by 8 bases, the J end by 1 base, with 18 bases between. The CDR3 bases are TGTGCCAGCCGCCCCCCCGCGGGGAGGTCCTACAATGAGCAGTTCTTC. Translation gives CASRPPAGRSYNEQFF.

This clonotype has more than one count but fewer than ten. The chain recombines TRBV11-2 with TRBJ2-3, with TRBD1 matching over 11 bases. The CDR3 consists of 17 residues. The J segment lost 5 bases and the V segment lost 4 bases, leaving 11 bases of the junction unmatched. Germline V CDR1 and CDR2: SGHAT, FQNNGV. The CDR3 sequence: CASSSQGWTGGRDTQYF. DNA for the CDR3: TGTGCCAGCAGCTCTCAAGGTTGGACAGGGGGCCGAGATACGCAGTATTTT. The full variable domain, with the rest looked up from reference TRBV11-2 and TRBJ2-3, is EAGVAQSPRYKIIEKRQSVAFWCNPISGHATLYWYQQILGQGPKLLIQFQNNGVVDDSQLPKDRFSAERLKGVDSTLKIQPAKLEDSAVYLCASSSQGWTGGRDTQYFGPGTRLTVL.

The rearrangement links TRBV6-2 or TRBV6-3 to TRBJ2-2; 9 bases are a match to TRBD2. The V segment lost 6 bases and the J segment 9 bases; nucleotides outside the gene matches: 11. Germline assignment: CDR1 MNHEY and CDR2 SVGEGT. The CDR3 has 15 residues. The CDR3 sequence: CASSPGVAGARELFF. The CDR3, as DNA: TGTGCCAGCAGCCCCGGGGTAGCGGGGGCCCGGGAGCTGTTTTTT.

This clonotype showed up just a few times. The chain combines TRBV7-2 with TRBJ2-4; D is perhaps TRBD1 (6 bases). The CDR3 runs to 14 residues. The V gene lost 5 bases and the J gene lost 9 bases, with 17 bases spanning the gap. Germline V lookup: CDR1 SGHTA, CDR2 FQGNSA. In DNA, the CDR3 is TGTGCCAGCAGCCCACAGGGCTCCGGAGGCATTCAGTACTTC. Amino acids: CASSPQGSGGIQYF.

The chain joins TRBV27 to TRBJ2-2; 9 bases agree with TRBD2. V lost 4 bases to trimming and J lost 4 bases; unmatched junction nucleotides: 4. This CDR3 is built from 15 residues. Germline V CDR1 and CDR2: MNHEY, SMNVEV (reference sequence). As DNA, the CDR3 is TGTGCCAGCAGTTGGGGGCGGGGGGGCACCGGGGAGCTGTTTTTT. Translation: CASSWGRGGTGELFF.

This clonotype came up once. The genes are TRBV28 and TRBJ2-7, with 10 nucleotides matching TRBD1. Per germline, CDR1 MDHEN and CDR2 SYDVKM. The CDR3 totals 15 residues. With 6 bases clipped from V and 3 bases from J, the junction kept 8 bases outside the gene matches. In DNA form, the CDR3 reads TGTGCCAGCAGGTCCCAAGGACAGGGGGTCTACGAGCAGTACGTC. This sequence encodes CASRSQGQGVYEQYV.

CDR3 in DNA: TGCGCCAGCAGCCTGTCCGGGGGGGAGTTTTCCTACGAGCAGTACTTC. Translation: CASSLSGGEFSYEQYF. V is TRBV4-1 and J is TRBJ2-7, with TRBD2 identical over 8 bases. V was pared by 4 bases and J by 1 base, with 9 bases of the junction left unmatched. The CDR3 totals 16 residues. The germline CDR1 and CDR2 sequences are MGHRA and YSYEKL.

The gene calls are TRBV5-1 and TRBJ2-1, with 7 positions matching TRBD2. Germline V gene data show CDR1 as SGHRS and CDR2 as YFSETQ. The length of the CDR3 is 17 residues. The junction had 10 bases not matched to a gene; V was cut back by 4 bases and J by 0 bases. The CDR3 sequence: CASSPWREPISYNEQFF. The CDR3 DNA reads TGCGCCAGCAGCCCATGGCGGGAGCCTATCTCCTACAATGAGCAGTTCTTC.

The chain recombines TRBV7-8 with TRBJ1-5; D may be TRBD1 (6 bases). Per germline, CDR1 SGHVS and CDR2 FQNEAQ. This CDR3 has 16 residues. Trimming left V 0 bases short and J 6 bases short, with 15 bases between. The CDR3 sequence: CASSLARGAAGQPQHF. The CDR3 DNA sequence: TGTGCCAGCAGCTTAGCGCGGGGGGCGGCTGGTCAGCCCCAGCATTTT. Filled out from reference TRBV7-8 and TRBJ1-5, the complete variable domain reads GAGVSQSPRYKVAKRGQDVALRCDPISGHVSLFWYQQALGQGPEFLTYFQNEAQLDKSGLPSDRFFAERPEGSVSTLKIQRTQQEDSAVYLCASSLARGAAGQPQHFGDGTRLSIL.

This clonotype was counted a few times. One end of the junction varies from germline; a read error may be responsible. The gene calls are TRBV13 and TRBJ2-1; D not resolved. From germline, CDR1 is PRHDT and CDR2 FYEKMQ (reference sequence). The CDR3 extends over 14 amino acids. CDR3 protein: CASSLATTNNVQFF. CDR3 in DNA: TGTGCCAGCAGCTTAGCTACTACAAACAATGTGCAGTTCTTC. Full variable domain (missing parts from reference TRBV13 and TRBJ2-1): AAGVIQSPRHLIKEKRETATLKCYPIPRHDTVYWYQQGPGQDPQFLISFYEKMQSDKGSIPDRFSAQQFSDYHSELNMSSLELGDSALYFCASSLATTNNVQFFGPGTRLTVL.

The chain recombines TRBV12-3 or TRBV12-4 with TRBJ2-3, with D unclear. The CDR3 consists of 13 residues. Between the trimmed V and J ends, which lost 11 bases and 0 bases, there was a span of 12 bases. This CDR3 reads CALGRSSTDTQYF. Here the CDR3 DNA reads TGTGCCCTCGGACGATCTAGCACAGATACGCAGTATTTT.